This TCR beta chain originates from a study of T cell responses to AZD1222 COVID-19 vaccine. The protocol was immunoSEQ multiplex PCR, while the TCRdb copy is restricted to in-frame clones and leaves out a portion. The sample has roughly 140,000 clones; under 95% are singletons. The germline V gene encodes CDR1 LGHNT and CDR2 FRNRAP. There are 15 residues in the CDR3. V lost 6 bases, J lost 5 bases, and 6 bases stayed unmatched. A word on this clone: Antigen specificity is unknown.

Study-level findings and limits: Only a handful of AZD1222 recipients, more than 5 in all, had baseline seropositivity. No day 14 peak samples; only post-peak repertoires were characterized. Nearly half of unique spike-specific TCRs reportedly avoided B.1.351 and B.1.1.7 mutated regions.

The sequencing used peripheral blood, collected on day 0 of AZD1222 vaccination. This chain joins TRBV12-5 and TRBJ2-1, with 11 positions matching TRBD2. The sequence derives from an adult in good health. CDR3 DNA sequence: TGTGCTAGTGGCCACGGGACTAGCGGTGACAATGAGCAGTTCTTC. It encodes CASGHGTSGDNEQFF.